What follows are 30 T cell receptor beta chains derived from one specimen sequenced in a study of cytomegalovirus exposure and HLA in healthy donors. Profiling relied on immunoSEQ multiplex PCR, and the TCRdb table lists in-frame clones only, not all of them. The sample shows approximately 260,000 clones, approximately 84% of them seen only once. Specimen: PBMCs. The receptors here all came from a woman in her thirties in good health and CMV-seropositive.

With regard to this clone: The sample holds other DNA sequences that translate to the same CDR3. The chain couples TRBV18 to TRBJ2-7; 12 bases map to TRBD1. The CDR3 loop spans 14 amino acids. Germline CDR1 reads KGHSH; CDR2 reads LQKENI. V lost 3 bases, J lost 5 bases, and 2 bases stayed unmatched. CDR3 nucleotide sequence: TGTGCCAGCTCACCGGGACAGGGGGCCAACGAGCAGTACTTC. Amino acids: CASSPGQGANEQYF.

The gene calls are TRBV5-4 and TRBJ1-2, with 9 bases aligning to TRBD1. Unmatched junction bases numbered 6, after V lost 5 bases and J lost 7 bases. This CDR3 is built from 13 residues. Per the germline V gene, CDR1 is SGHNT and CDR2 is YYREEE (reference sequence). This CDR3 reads CASSLDRGSGYTF. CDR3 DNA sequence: TGTGCCAGCAGTTTAGACAGGGGGAGTGGCTACACCTTC.

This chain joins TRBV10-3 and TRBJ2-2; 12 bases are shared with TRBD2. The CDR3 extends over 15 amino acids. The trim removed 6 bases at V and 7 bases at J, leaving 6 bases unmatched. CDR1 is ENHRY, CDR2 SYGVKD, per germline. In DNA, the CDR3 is TGTGCCATCAGGTCGACTAGCGGGAGAGACGGGGAGCTGTTTTTT. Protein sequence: CAIRSTSGRDGELFF.

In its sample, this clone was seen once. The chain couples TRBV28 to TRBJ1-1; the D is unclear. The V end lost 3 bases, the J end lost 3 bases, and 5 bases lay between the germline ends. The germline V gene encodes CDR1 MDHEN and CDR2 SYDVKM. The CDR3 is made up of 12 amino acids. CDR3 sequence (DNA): TGTGCCAGCAGTTTTATCGACACTGAAGCTTTCTTT. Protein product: CASSFIDTEAFF. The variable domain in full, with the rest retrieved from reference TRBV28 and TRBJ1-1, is DVKVTQSSRYLVKRTGEKVFLECVQDMDHENMFWYRQDPGLGLRLIYFSYDVKMKEKGDIPEGYSVSREKKERFSLILESASTNQTSMYLCASSFIDTEAFFGQGTRLTVV.

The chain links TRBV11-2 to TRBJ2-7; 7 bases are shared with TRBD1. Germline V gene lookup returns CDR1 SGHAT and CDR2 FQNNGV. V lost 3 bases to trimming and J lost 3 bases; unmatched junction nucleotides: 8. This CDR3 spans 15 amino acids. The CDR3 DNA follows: TGTGCCAGCAGCTTGATTGCAGGGGGAGTCTACGAGCAGTACTTC. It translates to CASSLIAGGVYEQYF.

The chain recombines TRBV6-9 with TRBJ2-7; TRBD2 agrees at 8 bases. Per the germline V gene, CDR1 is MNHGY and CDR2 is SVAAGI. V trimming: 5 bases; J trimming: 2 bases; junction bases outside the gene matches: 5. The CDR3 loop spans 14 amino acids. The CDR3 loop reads CASSRAGDAYEQYF. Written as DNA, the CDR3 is TGTGCCAGCAGTCGAGCGGGAGACGCCTACGAGCAGTACTTC.

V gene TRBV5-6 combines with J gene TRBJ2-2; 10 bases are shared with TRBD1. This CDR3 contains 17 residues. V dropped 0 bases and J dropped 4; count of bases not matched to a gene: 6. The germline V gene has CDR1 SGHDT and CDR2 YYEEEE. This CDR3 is CASSLGGQGGSTGELFF. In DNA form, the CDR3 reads TGTGCCAGCAGCTTGGGAGGACAGGGGGGAAGCACCGGGGAGCTGTTTTTT.

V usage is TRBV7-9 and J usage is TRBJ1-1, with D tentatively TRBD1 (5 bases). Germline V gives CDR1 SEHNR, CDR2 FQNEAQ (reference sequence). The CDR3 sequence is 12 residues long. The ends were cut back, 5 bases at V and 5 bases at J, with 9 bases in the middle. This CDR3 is CASSSRQTEAFF. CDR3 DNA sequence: TGTGCCAGCAGCAGCAGACAGACTGAAGCTTTCTTT.

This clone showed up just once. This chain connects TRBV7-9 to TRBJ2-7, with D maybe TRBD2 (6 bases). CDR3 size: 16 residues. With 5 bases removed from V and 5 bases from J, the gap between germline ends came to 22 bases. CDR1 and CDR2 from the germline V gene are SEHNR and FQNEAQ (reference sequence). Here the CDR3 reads CASSQGGEDPSDEQYF. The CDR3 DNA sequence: TGTGCCAGCAGCCAGGGTGGGGAGGACCCTAGCGACGAGCAGTACTTC. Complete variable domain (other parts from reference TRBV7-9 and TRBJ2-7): DTGVSQNPRHKITKRGQNVTFRCDPISEHNRLYWYRQTLGQGPEFLTYFQNEAQLEKSRLLSDRFSAERPKGSFSTLEIQRTEQGDSAMYLCASSQGGEDPSDEQYFGPGTRLTVT.

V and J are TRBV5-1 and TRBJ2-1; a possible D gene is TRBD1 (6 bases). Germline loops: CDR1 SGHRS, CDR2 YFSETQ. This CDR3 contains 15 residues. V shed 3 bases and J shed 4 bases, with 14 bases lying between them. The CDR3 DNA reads TGCGCCAGCAGCTCGGACAGCGAGCCTTACAATGAGCAGTTCTTC. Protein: CASSSDSEPYNEQFF.

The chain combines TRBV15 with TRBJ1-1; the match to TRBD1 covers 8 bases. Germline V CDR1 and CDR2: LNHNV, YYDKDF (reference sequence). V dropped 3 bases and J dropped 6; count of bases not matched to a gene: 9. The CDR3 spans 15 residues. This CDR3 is CATSRETTGVAEAFF. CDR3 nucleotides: TGTGCCACCAGCAGGGAAACGACAGGGGTGGCTGAAGCTTTCTTT.

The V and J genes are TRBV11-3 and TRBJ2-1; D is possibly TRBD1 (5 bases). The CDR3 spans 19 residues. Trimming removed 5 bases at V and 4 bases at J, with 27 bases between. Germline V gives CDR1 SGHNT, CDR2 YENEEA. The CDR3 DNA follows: TGTGCCAGCAGCCCTAGTGGGTGGGGCTGGGAAACGCGGTACAATGAGCAGTTCTTC. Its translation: CASSPSGWGWETRYNEQFF.

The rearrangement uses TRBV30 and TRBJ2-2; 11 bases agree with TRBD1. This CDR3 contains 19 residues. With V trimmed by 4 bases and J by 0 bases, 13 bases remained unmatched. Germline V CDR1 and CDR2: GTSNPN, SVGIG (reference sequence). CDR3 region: CAWIPVWGQGDPNTGELFF. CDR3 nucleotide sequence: TGTGCCTGGATCCCGGTCTGGGGACAGGGGGATCCGAACACCGGGGAGCTGTTTTTT.

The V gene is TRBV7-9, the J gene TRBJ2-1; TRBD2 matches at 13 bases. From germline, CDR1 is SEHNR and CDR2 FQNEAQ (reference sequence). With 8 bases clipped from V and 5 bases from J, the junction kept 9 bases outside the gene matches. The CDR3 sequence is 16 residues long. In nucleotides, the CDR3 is TGTGCCAGCGGACTAGCGGGAGTCCGCGCTAACAATGAGCAGTTCTTC. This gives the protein CASGLAGVRANNEQFF.

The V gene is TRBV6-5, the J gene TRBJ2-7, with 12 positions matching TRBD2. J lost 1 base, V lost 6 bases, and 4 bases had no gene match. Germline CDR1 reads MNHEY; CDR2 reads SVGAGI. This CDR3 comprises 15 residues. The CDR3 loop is CASRRTSGISYEQYF. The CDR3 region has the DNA TGTGCCAGCAGGAGGACTAGCGGGATATCCTACGAGCAGTACTTC.

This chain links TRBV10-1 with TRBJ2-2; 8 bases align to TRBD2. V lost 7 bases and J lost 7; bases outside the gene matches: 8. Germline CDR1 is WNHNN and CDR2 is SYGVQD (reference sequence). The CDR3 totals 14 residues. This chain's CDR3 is CASNVGRASGELFF. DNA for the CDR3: TGCGCCAGCAATGTCGGGAGGGCCAGCGGGGAGCTGTTTTTT.

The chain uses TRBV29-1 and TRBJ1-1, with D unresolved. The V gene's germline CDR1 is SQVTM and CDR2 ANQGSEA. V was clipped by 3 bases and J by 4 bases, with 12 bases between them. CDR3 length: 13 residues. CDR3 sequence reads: CSVEARVLTEAFF. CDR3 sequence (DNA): TGCAGCGTTGAGGCCCGGGTCCTCACTGAAGCTTTCTTT.

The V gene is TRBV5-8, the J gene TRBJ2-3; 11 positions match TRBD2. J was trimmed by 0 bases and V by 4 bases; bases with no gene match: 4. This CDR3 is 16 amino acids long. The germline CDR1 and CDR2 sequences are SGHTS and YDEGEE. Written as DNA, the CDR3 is TGTGCCAGCAGCCCCTGGACTAGCGGGAGCACAGATACGCAGTATTTT. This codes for CASSPWTSGSTDTQYF. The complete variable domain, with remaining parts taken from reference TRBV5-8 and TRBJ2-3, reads EAGVTQSPTHLIKTRGQQATLRCSPISGHTSVYWYQQALGLGLQFLLWYDEGEERNRGNFPPRFSGRQFPNYSSELNVNALELEDSALYLCASSPWTSGSTDTQYFGPGTRLTVL.

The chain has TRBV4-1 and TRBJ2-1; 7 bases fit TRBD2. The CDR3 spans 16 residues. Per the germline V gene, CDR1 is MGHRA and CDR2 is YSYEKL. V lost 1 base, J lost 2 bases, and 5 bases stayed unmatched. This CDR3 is CASSQVGGSAYNEQFF. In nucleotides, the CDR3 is TGCGCCAGCAGCCAAGTAGGCGGGAGCGCCTACAATGAGCAGTTCTTC.

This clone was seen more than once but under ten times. The CDR3 region is CASRALNRDQPQHF. CDR3 bases: TGTGCCAGCAGGGCACTGAACAGGGATCAGCCCCAGCATTTT. The genes are TRBV6-5 and TRBJ1-5; D is possibly TRBD1 (6 bases). V lost 6 bases to trimming and J lost 5 bases, with 14 bases between them. This CDR3 has 14 amino acids. Per germline, CDR1 MNHEY and CDR2 SVGAGI.

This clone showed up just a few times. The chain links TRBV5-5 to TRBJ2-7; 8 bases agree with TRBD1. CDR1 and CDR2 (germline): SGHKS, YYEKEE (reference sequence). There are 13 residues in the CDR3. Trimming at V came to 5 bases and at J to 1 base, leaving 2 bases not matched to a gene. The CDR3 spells CASSTGGSYEQYF. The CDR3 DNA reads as TGTGCCAGCAGTACAGGGGGTTCCTACGAGCAGTACTTC.

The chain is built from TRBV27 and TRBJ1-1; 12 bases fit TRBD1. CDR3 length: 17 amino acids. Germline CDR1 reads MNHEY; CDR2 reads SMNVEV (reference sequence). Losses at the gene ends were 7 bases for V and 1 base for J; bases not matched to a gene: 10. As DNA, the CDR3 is TGTGCCAGCAAAACCCGGGACAGGGGGCGAAGGAACACTGAAGCTTTCTTT. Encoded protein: CASKTRDRGRRNTEAFF.

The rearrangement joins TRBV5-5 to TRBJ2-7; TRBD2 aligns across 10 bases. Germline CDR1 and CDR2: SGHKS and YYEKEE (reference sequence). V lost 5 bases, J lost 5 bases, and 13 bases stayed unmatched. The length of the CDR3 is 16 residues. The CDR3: CASSSGLAVEVNEQYF. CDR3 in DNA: TGTGCCAGCAGTTCTGGACTAGCGGTTGAGGTCAACGAGCAGTACTTC.

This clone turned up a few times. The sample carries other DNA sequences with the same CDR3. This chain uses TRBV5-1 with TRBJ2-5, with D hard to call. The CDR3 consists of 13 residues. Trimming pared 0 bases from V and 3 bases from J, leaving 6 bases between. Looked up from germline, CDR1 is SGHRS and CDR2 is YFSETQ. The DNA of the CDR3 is TGCGCCAGCAGCTTGGGAGTTGAAGAGACCCAGTACTTC. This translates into CASSLGVEETQYF.

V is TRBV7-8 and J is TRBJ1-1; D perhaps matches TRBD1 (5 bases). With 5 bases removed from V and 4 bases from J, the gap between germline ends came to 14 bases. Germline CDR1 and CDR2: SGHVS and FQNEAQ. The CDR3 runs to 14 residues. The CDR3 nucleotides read TGTGCCAGCAGCCCAGTCACAGGAAGCACTGAAGCTTTCTTT. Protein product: CASSPVTGSTEAFF.

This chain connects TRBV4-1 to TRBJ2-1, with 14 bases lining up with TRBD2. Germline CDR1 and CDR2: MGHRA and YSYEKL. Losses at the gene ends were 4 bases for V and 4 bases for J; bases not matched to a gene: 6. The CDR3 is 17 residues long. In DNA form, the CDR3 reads TGCGCCAGCAGCCTGAGACTAGCGGGAGGGCCGTACAATGAGCAGTTCTTC. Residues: CASSLRLAGGPYNEQFF.

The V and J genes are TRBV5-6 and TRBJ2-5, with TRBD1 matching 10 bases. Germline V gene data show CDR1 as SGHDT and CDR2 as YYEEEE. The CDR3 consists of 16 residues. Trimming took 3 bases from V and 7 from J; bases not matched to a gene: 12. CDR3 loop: CASSWGGQGGPGTQYF. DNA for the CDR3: TGTGCCAGCAGCTGGGGAGGACAGGGGGGCCCCGGGACCCAGTACTTC.

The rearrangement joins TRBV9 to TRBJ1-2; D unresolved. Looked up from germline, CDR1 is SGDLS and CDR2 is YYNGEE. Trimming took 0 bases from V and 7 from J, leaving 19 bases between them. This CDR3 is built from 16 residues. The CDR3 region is CASSVGSNEEIGGYTF. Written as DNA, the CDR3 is TGTGCCAGCAGCGTAGGCAGTAACGAGGAGATAGGTGGCTACACCTTC.

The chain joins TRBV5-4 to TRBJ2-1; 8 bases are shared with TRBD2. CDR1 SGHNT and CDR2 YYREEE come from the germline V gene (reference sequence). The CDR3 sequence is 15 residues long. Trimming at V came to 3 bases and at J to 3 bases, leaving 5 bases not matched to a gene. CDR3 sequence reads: CASSSVAGNYNEQFF. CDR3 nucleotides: TGTGCCAGCAGCTCGGTAGCGGGAAACTACAATGAGCAGTTCTTC.

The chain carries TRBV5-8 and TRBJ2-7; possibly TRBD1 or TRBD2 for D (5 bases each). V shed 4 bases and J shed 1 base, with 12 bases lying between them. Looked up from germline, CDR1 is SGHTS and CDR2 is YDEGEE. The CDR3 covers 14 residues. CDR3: CASSVGRQSYEQYF. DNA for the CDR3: TGTGCCAGCAGCGTGGGACGACAATCCTACGAGCAGTACTTC.